This T cell receptor beta chain was identified in a study of OX40 agonist ivuxolimab in advanced cancers. At the level of the study: Ivuxolimab, an antibody that agonizes OX40 (CD134), was administered to the patients. Head and neck, renal cell, melanoma or hepatocellular carcinoma were the cancers that dose-escalation patients had.

This CDR3 is 15 amino acids long. Germline V gene lookup returns CDR1 MGHRA and CDR2 YSYEKL. J gave up 9 bases and V 1 base, and 5 bases lay outside the gene matches. Data came from immunoSEQ multiplex PCR; TCRdb stores just in-frame clones and leaves some out. The table has approximately 37,000 clones, nearly 75% seen once; the top ten hold about a fifth. Sequenced material: CD4+ or CD8+ T cells sorted from blood, taken in a trial of the OX40 agonist ivuxolimab. The sequence came from an adult with an advanced solid tumor such as melanoma, head and neck, liver or kidney cancer. V and J are TRBV4-1 and TRBJ1-6, with 8 positions matching TRBD1. The CDR3 DNA reads TGCGCCAGCAGCCAAGCGGGACAGGAGGTTTCACCCCTCCACTTT. This encodes CASSQAGQEVSPLHF.